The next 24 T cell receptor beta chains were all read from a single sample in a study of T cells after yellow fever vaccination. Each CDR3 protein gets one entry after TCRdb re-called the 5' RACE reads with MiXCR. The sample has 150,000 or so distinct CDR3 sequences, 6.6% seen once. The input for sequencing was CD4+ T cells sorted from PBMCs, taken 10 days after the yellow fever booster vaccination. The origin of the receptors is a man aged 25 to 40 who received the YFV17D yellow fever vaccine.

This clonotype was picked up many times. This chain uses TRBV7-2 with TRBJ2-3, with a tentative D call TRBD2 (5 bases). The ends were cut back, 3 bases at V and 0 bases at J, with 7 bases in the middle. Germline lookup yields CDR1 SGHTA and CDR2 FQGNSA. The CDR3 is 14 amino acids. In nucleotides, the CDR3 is TGTGCCAGCAGCTTTAGCGATAGCACAGATACGCAGTATTTT. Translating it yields CASSFSDSTDTQYF.

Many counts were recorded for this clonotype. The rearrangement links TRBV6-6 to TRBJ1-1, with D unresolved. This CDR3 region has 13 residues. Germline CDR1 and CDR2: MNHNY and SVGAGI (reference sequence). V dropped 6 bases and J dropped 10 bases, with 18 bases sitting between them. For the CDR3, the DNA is TGTGCCAGCAGAACAGAAGACGCGAATGCAGCTTTCTTT. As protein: CASRTEDANAAFF.

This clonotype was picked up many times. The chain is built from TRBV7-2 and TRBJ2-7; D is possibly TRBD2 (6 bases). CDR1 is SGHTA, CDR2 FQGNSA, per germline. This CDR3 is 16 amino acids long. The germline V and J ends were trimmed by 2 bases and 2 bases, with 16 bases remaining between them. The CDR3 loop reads CASSLSPLGGTYEQYF. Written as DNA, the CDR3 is TGTGCCAGCAGCTTATCACCCCTGGGCGGGACCTACGAGCAGTACTTC. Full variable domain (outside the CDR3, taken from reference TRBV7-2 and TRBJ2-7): GAGVSQSPSNKVTEKGKDVELRCDPISGHTALYWYRQSLGQGLEFLIYFQGNSAPDKSGLPSDRFSAERTGGSVSTLTIQRTQQEDSAVYLCASSLSPLGGTYEQYFGPGTRLTVT.

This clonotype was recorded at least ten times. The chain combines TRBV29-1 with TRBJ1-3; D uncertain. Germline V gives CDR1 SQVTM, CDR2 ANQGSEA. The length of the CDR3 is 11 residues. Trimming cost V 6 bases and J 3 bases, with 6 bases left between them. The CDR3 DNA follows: TGCAGCGTGAGCCTTGGAAACACCATATATTTT. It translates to CSVSLGNTIYF.

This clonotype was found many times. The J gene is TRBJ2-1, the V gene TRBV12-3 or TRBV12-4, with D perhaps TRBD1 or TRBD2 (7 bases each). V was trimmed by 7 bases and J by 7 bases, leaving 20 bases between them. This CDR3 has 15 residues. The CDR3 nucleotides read TGTGCCAGCACCCCCAGGGGGAGGGCCTTTAATGAGCAGTTCTTC. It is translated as CASTPRGRAFNEQFF.

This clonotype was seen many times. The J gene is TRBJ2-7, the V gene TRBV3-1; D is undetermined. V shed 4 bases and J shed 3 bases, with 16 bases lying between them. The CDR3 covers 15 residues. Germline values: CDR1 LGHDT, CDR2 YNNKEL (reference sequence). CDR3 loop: CASSPPLRANYEQYF. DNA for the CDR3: TGTGCCAGCAGCCCCCCCCTCCGGGCCAACTACGAGCAGTACTTC.

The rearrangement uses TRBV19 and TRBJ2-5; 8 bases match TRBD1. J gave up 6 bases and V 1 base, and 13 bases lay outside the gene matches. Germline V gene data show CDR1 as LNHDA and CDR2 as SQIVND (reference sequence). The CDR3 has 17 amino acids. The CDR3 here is CASSIVPETGGRKTQYF. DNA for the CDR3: TGTGCCAGTAGTATAGTGCCCGAAACAGGGGGAAGAAAGACCCAGTACTTC.

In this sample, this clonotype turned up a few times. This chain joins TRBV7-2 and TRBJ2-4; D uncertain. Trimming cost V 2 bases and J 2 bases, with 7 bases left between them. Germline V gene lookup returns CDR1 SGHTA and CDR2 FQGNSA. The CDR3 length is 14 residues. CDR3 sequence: CASSLLGSKNIQYF. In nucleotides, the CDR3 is TGTGCCAGCAGCTTACTGGGTTCCAAAAACATTCAGTACTTC.

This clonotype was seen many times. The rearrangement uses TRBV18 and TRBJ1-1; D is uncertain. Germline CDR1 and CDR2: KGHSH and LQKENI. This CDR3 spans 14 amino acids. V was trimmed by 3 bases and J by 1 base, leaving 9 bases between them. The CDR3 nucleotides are TGTGCCAGCTCACCCGGGGTAAGGAACACTGAAGCTTTCTTT. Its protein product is CASSPGVRNTEAFF.

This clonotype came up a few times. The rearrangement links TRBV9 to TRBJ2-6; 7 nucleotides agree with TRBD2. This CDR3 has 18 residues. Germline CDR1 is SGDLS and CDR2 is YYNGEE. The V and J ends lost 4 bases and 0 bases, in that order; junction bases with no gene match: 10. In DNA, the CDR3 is TGTGCCAGCAGCCCAGATGGGCTAGCGGCCTCTGGGGCCAACGTCCTGACTTTC. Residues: CASSPDGLAASGANVLTF.

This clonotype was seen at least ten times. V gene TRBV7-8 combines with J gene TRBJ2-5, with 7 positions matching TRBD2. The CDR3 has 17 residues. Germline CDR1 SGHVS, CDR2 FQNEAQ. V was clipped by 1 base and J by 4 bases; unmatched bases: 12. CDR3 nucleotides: TGTGCCAGCAGCTTAGGGGGCGGGAGAGGGTCCGGAGAGACCCAGTACTTC. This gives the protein CASSLGGGRGSGETQYF.

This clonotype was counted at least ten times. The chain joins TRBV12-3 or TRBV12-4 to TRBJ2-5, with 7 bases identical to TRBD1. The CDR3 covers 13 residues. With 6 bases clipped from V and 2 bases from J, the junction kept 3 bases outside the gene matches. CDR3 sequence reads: CASRRRGQETQYF. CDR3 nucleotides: TGTGCCAGCAGGCGCAGGGGGCAAGAGACCCAGTACTTC.

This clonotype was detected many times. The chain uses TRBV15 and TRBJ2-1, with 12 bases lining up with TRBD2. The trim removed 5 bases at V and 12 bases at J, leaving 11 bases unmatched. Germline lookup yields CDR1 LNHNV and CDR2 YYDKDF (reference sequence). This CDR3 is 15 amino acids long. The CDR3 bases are TGTGCCACCAGCGGGCGACTAGCGGGAGTGGATTGGCAGTTCTTC. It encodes CATSGRLAGVDWQFF.

The CDR3 coding sequence is TGCAGTGCTGCCCTGGATAGCGGGAGACCAGAGACCCAGTACTTC. Translation: CSAALDSGRPETQYF. The V gene is TRBV20-1, the J gene TRBJ2-5, with TRBD2 matching 9 bases. Germline V gene sequence: CDR1 DFQATT, CDR2 SNEGSKA (reference sequence). The junction had 11 bases not matched to a gene; V was cut back by 5 bases and J by 4 bases. This CDR3 contains 15 residues.

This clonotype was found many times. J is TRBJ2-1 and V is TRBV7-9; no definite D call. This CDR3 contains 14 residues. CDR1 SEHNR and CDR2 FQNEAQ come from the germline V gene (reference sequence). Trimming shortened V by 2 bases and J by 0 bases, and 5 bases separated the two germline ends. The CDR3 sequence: CASSLTSSYNEQFF. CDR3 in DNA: TGTGCCAGCAGCTTAACGAGCTCCTACAATGAGCAGTTCTTC.

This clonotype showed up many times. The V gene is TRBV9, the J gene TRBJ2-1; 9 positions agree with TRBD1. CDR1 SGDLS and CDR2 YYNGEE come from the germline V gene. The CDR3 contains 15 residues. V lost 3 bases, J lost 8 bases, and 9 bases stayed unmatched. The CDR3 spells CASSGPGTGNYEQFF. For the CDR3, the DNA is TGTGCCAGCAGCGGACCCGGGACAGGGAACTATGAGCAGTTCTTC.

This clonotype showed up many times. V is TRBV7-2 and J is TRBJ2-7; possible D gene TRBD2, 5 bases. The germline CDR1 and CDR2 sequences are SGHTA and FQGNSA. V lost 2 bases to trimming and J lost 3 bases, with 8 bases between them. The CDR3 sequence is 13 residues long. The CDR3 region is CASSLSSGYEQYF. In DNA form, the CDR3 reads TGTGCCAGCAGCTTATCAAGCGGCTACGAGCAGTACTTC.

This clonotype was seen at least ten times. The DNA for the CDR3 is TGTGCCAGCAGAGACGGGCCAGGGCGGGGACCCAACGTCCTGACTTTC. Amino acids: CASRDGPGRGPNVLTF. The V and J genes are TRBV6-1 and TRBJ2-6, with D maybe TRBD2 (6 bases). The CDR3 is made up of 16 amino acids. Between the trimmed V and J ends, which lost 6 bases and 8 bases, there was a span of 20 bases. Germline-derived CDR1 and CDR2 are MNHNS and SASEGT.

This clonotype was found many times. This CDR3 is CSCPGNTEAFF. In nucleotides, the CDR3 is TGCAGCTGCCCAGGGAACACTGAAGCTTTCTTT. This chain connects TRBV20-1 to TRBJ1-1; no clear D gene. The CDR3 runs 11 residues. Germline CDR1 and CDR2: DFQATT and SNEGSKA (reference sequence).

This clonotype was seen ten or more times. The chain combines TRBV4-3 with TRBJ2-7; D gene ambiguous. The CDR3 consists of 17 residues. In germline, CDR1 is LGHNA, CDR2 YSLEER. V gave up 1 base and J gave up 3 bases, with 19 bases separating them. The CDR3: CASSQVLSDFKVYEQYF. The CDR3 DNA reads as TGCGCCAGCAGCCAAGTTCTTTCCGACTTTAAGGTCTACGAGCAGTACTTC.

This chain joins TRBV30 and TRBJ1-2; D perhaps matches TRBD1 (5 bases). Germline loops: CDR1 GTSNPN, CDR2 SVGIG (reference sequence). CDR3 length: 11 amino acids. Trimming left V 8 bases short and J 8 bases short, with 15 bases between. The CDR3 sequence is CARLGVAGYTF. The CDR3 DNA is TGTGCCCGGCTGGGGGTCGCCGGCTACACCTTC.

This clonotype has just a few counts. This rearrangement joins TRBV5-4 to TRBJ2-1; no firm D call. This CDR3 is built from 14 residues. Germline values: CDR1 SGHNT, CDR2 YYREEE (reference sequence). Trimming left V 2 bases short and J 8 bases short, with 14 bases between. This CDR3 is CASSFLFGGHEQFF. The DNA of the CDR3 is TGTGCCAGCAGCTTCCTATTCGGCGGCCATGAGCAGTTCTTC.

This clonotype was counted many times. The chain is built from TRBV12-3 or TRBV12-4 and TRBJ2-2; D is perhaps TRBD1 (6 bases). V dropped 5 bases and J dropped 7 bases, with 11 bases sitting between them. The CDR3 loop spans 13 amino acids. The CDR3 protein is CASSNRVGGELFF. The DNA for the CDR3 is TGTGCCAGCAGTAACAGGGTCGGCGGGGAGCTGTTTTTT.

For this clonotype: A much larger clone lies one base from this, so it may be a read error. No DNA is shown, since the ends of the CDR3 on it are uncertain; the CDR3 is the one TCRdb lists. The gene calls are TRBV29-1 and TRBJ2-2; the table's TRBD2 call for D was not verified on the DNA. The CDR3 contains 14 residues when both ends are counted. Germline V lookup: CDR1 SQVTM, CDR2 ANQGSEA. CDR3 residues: CSVARGSNTGELSF.